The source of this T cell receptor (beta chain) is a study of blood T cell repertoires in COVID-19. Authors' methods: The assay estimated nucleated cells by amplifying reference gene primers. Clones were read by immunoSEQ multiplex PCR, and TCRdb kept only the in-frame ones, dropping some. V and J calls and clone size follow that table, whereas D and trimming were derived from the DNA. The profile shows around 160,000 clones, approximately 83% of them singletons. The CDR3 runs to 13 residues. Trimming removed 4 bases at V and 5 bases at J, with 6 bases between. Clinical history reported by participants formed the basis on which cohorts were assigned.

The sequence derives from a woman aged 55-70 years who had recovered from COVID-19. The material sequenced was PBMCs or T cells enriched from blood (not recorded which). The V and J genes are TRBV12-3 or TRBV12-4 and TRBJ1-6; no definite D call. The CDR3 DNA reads TGTGCCAGCAGTTGGGCAGATAATTCACCCCTCCACTTT. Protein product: CASSWADNSPLHF.